The 15 T cell receptor beta chains presented below share a single source sample, sequenced in a study of cytomegalovirus exposure and HLA in healthy donors (dated by TCRdb to about 2017). Library preparation employed the immunoSEQ multiplex PCR assay. For the multiplex PCR, a mixture combining 60 forward primers for TCR Vbeta segments and 13 reverse primers for TCR Jbeta segments was used. Not all clones reach the TCRdb copy of this immuneACCESS table, which keeps in-frame sequences only. Checked studies attribute under half of the gap to unresolved V genes and leave the rest unexplained. The table for this sample lists 150,000 to 200,000 clones; approximately 80% of them were counted only once. The ten largest account for about 3.8% of the sample. The material sequenced was PBMCs. The receptors here all came from a man aged 30 to 45 in good health and CMV-seropositive.

Written as DNA, the CDR3 is TGTGCCAGCAAGGGCGGGGGGGTGGTACAAAAAGAGCAGTTCTTC. It codes for CASKGGGVVQKEQFF. The chain employs TRBV28 and TRBJ2-1; 9 bases are shared with TRBD2. This CDR3 is built from 15 residues. Trimming removed 7 bases from V and 10 bases from J; junction bases left unmatched: 14. Germline-derived CDR1 and CDR2 are MDHEN and SYDVKM. Using reference TRBV28 and TRBJ2-1 for the parts outside the CDR3, the full variable domain is DVKVTQSSRYLVKRTGEKVFLECVQDMDHENMFWYRQDPGLGLRLIYFSYDVKMKEKGDIPEGYSVSREKKERFSLILESASTNQTSMYLCASKGGGVVQKEQFFGPGTRLTVL.

V and J are TRBV11-3 and TRBJ1-6, with TRBD1 identical over 7 bases. Germline V CDR1 and CDR2: SGHNT, YENEEA. This CDR3 contains 16 residues. The junction had 6 bases not matched to a gene; V was cut back by 4 bases and J by 3 bases. CDR3 amino acids: CASSSRQGDYNSPLHF. CDR3 sequence (DNA): TGTGCCAGCAGCTCAAGACAGGGTGACTATAATTCACCCCTCCACTTT. Using reference TRBV11-3 and TRBJ1-6 for the parts outside the CDR3, the full variable domain is EAGVVQSPRYKIIEKKQPVAFWCNPISGHNTLYWYLQNLGQGPELLIRYENEEAVDDSQLPKDRFSAERLKGVDSTLKIQPAELGDSAVYLCASSSRQGDYNSPLHFGNGTRLTVT.

The chain is built from TRBV15 and TRBJ2-6; 7 bases fit TRBD1. The CDR3 is made up of 16 amino acids. With 3 bases clipped from V and 2 bases from J, the junction kept 4 bases outside the gene matches. Germline lookup yields CDR1 LNHNV and CDR2 YYDKDF (reference sequence). The chain's CDR3 is CATSSGDRAGANVLTF. The CDR3 nucleotides read TGTGCCACCAGCAGCGGAGACAGGGCTGGGGCCAACGTCCTGACTTTC.

The chain uses TRBV6-6 and TRBJ1-1, with TRBD1 as a possible D gene (5 bases). Germline CDR1 and CDR2: MNHNY and SVGAGI (reference sequence). Trimming pared 10 bases from V and 5 bases from J, leaving 23 bases between. This CDR3 has 15 residues. DNA of the CDR3: TGTGCCACCTTAGACTTCCGGGCCCCAGGGACTGAAGCTTTCTTT. Amino acids: CATLDFRAPGTEAFF.

This clone was recorded a few times. V usage is TRBV6-5 and J usage is TRBJ2-4; maybe TRBD1 (5 bases). The V end lost 3 bases, the J end lost 1 base, and 13 bases lay between the germline ends. Looked up from germline, CDR1 is MNHEY and CDR2 is SVGAGI. The CDR3 has 16 residues. The CDR3 protein is CASSYWGNRAKNIQYF. As DNA, the CDR3 is TGTGCCAGCAGTTATTGGGGAAACAGGGCCAAAAACATTCAGTACTTC.

This clone has just one count. Distinct nucleotide sequences in the sample also encode this CDR3. The V gene is TRBV7-6, the J gene TRBJ2-2; TRBD1 agrees at 9 bases. CDR3 length: 15 amino acids. With 5 bases clipped from V and 1 base from J, the junction kept 2 bases outside the gene matches. Germline V gene sequence: CDR1 SGHVS, CDR2 FNYEAQ. CDR3 nucleotides: TGTGCCAGCAGCCCGGGACAGGGGAACACCGGGGAGCTGTTTTTT. Translation: CASSPGQGNTGELFF.

The V call is TRBV4-1, the J call TRBJ1-4, with TRBD1 matching 7 bases. CDR1 and CDR2 from the germline V gene are MGHRA and YSYEKL. CDR3 length equals 16 residues. The J segment lost 6 bases and the V segment lost 0 bases, leaving 7 bases of the junction unmatched. CDR3 DNA: TGCGCCAGCAGCCAAGAACGGCAGGGGGGAGATGAAAAACTGTTTTTT. This gives the protein CASSQERQGGDEKLFF.

The chain recombines TRBV7-9 with TRBJ2-4; 13 positions match TRBD2. This CDR3 spans 15 amino acids. V lost 5 bases and J lost 7; bases outside the gene matches: 5. Looked up from germline, CDR1 is SEHNR and CDR2 is FQNEAQ (reference sequence). CDR3 protein: CASSLGLAGPNIQYF. The CDR3 nucleotides are TGTGCCAGCAGCCTGGGACTAGCGGGGCCTAACATTCAGTACTTC.

This clone has only one observation. This chain connects TRBV6-5 to TRBJ2-1, with TRBD1 matching 8 bases. Per the germline V gene, CDR1 is MNHEY and CDR2 is SVGAGI. J was trimmed by 15 bases and V by 5 bases; bases with no gene match: 9. The CDR3 loop spans 12 amino acids. The CDR3 sequence is CASSGRRTGLFF. CDR3 DNA sequence: TGTGCCAGCAGTGGACGACGGACAGGGCTGTTCTTC.

This clone was detected only a few times. This chain joins TRBV6-1 and TRBJ1-4; D gene uncertain. The ends were cut back, 2 bases at V and 6 bases at J, with 7 bases in the middle. The CDR3 runs 13 residues. Per the germline V gene, CDR1 is MNHNS and CDR2 is SASEGT. The CDR3 DNA is TGTGCCAGCAGTGAAAGGACTTATGAAAAACTGTTTTTT. Protein product: CASSERTYEKLFF.

The J gene is TRBJ1-6, the V gene TRBV19; TRBD1 matches at 10 bases. The CDR3 has 13 amino acids. Germline values: CDR1 LNHDA, CDR2 SQIVND (reference sequence). Unmatched junction bases numbered 6, after V lost 9 bases and J lost 10 bases. CDR3 coding DNA: TGTGCCAGCATGGACAGGGGGGAGTCACCCCTCCACTTT. Amino acid sequence: CASMDRGESPLHF.

J is TRBJ1-1 and V is TRBV28, with 8 bases identical to TRBD1. Germline V gene sequence: CDR1 MDHEN, CDR2 SYDVKM. The CDR3 has 15 amino acids. V lost 4 bases, J lost 1 base, and 5 bases stayed unmatched. The CDR3 nucleotides read TGTGCCAGCAGTTCACAGGGGGAAGCGAACACTGAAGCTTTCTTT. Its translation: CASSSQGEANTEAFF.

This clone was detected a few times. Germline and junction disagree at one end, which may indicate a read error. This sequence joins TRBV7-9 and TRBJ2-7; no clear D. From germline, CDR1 is SEHNR and CDR2 FQNEAQ (reference sequence). This CDR3 spans 12 amino acids. As DNA, the CDR3 is TGTTCCAGCAGCTTAGTTGCGGACGAGCAGTACTTC. Its protein product is CSSSLVADEQYF.

Written as DNA, the CDR3 is TGTGCCAGCAGTTTGTCAGGGGATTCTGGAAACACCATATATTTT. This codes for CASSLSGDSGNTIYF. The genes are TRBV27 and TRBJ1-3; a possible D gene is TRBD1 (6 bases). Germline CDR1 reads MNHEY; CDR2 reads SMNVEV (reference sequence). CDR3 size: 15 residues. Trimming left V 3 bases short and J 1 base short, with 10 bases between.

The V and J genes are TRBV4-1 and TRBJ2-2; 7 bases map to TRBD1. The CDR3 consists of 15 residues. Losses at the gene ends were 3 bases for V and 3 bases for J; bases not matched to a gene: 4. CDR1 MGHRA and CDR2 YSYEKL come from the germline V gene. CDR3 in amino acids: CASSHATGDTGELFF. CDR3 in DNA: TGCGCCAGCAGCCATGCCACAGGGGACACCGGGGAGCTGTTTTTT.